The source of this T cell receptor (beta chain) is a study of blood T cells in healthy people across ages. Germline values: CDR1 MGHRA, CDR2 YSYEKL. The CDR3 runs to 12 residues. V gave up 3 bases and J gave up 11 bases, with 13 bases separating them. Together with a sample-barcoded 5' primer, a J-beta primer mix was included in a second PCR lasting about 7 to 11 cycles. TCRdb passed the 5' RACE reads through MiXCR, listing each CDR3 protein once. The data hold roughly 1,500,000 distinct CDR3 sequences, with 30% to 40% observed a single time. The rearrangement links TRBV4-1 to TRBJ2-5, with D maybe TRBD2 (6 bases). The receptor comes from a woman in her 30s in good health. Sequencing was done on a sample of blood. CDR3 DNA: TGCGCCAGCAGCCACGATGGCGGGGTTCAGTACTTC. It translates to CASSHDGGVQYF.